This T cell receptor beta chain derives from a study of cytomegalovirus exposure and HLA in healthy donors. This clone showed up just a few times. Its target is unknown. Regarding the study as a whole: One variant, a missense change in DCLRE1C, was linked in a later analysis to TCR beta V- and J-gene trimming.

A multiplex PCR was run with 60 Vbeta primers and 13 Jbeta primers. Assay used: immunoSEQ multiplex PCR; TCRdb lists only in-frame clones, some missing. The table lists 70,000 or so clones, less than 80% of them singletons, with 3% to 3.5% in the top ten. Sequencing was done on a sample of PBMCs. This TCR came from a woman aged 45-60 years in good health and CMV-seronegative.

This CDR3 reads CASSPRQGSLEQYF. DNA for the CDR3: TGTGCCAGCTCACCCCGACAGGGGAGCCTCGAGCAGTACTTC. The chain combines TRBV18 with TRBJ2-7; 8 nucleotides match TRBD1. CDR3 length: 14 residues. The germline V gene encodes CDR1 KGHSH and CDR2 LQKENI. V lost 3 bases, J lost 6 bases, and 7 bases stayed unmatched.